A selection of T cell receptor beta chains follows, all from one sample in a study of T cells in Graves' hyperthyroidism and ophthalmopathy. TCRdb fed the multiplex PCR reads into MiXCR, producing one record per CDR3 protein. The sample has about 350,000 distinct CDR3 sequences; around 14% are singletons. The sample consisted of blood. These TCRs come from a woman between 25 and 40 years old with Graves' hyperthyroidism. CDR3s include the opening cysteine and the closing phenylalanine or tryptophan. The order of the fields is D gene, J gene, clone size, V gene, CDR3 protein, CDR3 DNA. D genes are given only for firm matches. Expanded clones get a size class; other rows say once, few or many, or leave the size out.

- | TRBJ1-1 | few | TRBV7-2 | CAGPEYTEAFF | TGTGCCGGACCCGAGTACACTGAAGCTTTCTTT
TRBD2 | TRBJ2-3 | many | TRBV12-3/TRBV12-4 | CASSLGLASTDTQYF | TGTGCCAGCAGTCTCGGACTAGCGTCCACAGATACGCAGTATTTT
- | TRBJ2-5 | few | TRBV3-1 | CASSQVWENTKETQYF | TGTGCCAGCAGCCAAGTCTGGGAAAATACTAAAGAGACCCAGTACTTC
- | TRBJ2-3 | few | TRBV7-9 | CASSSSWAPRRGGQYF | TGTGCCAGCAGCTCCAGTTGGGCCCCCAGGCGAGGAGGGCAGTATTTT
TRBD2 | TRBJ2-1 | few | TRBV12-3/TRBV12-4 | CASSRSGVGGYNEQFF | TGTGCCAGCAGCCGTTCGGGAGTCGGGGGGTACAATGAGCAGTTCTTC
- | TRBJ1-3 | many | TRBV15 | CATSRDGGSGNTIYF | TGTGCCACCAGCAGAGATGGGGGCAGTGGAAACACCATATATTTT
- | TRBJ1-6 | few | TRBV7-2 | CASSLGGGQFSPLHF | TGTGCCAGCAGCTTAGGGGGAGGGCAATTTTCACCCCTCCACTTT
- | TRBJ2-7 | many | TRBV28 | CASEWRSGRYEQYF | TGTGCCAGCGAGTGGCGGTCAGGTCGCTACGAGCAGTACTTC
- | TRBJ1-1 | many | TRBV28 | CASSLSGAVSTEAFF | TGTGCCAGCAGTTTATCCGGGGCGGTGAGCACTGAAGCTTTCTTT
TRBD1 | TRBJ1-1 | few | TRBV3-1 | CASSQETGGTNTEAFF | TGTGCCAGCAGCCAAGAAACAGGGGGTACGAACACTGAAGCTTTCTTT
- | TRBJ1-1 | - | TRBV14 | CASSLGAWNTEAFF | TGTGCCAGCAGTCTAGGGGCGTGGAACACTGAAGCTTTCTTT
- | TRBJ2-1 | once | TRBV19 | CASSGIYNEQFF | TGTGCCAGTAGTGGAATCTACAATGAGCAGTTCTTC
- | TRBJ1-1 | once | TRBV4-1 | CASSHKMGQAFF | TGCGCCAGCAGCCATAAAATGGGGCAAGCTTTCTTT
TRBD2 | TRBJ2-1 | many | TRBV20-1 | CSAGRVAGIYNEQFF | TGCAGTGCTGGCCGGGTAGCGGGAATATACAATGAGCAGTTCTTC
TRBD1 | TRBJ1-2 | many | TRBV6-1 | CASRLDRGVYGYTF | TGTGCCAGCAGACTCGACAGGGGAGTCTATGGCTACACCTTC
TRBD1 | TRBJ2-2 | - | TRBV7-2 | CASSSRQGSGELFF | TGTGCCAGCAGCTCCCGACAGGGTTCCGGGGAGCTGTTTTTT
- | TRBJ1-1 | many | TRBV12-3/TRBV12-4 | CASSFWGLEGDTEAFF | TGTGCCAGCAGTTTCTGGGGTTTGGAGGGGGACACTGAAGCTTTCTTT
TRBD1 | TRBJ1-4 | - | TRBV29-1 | CSTRDRADEKLFF | TGCAGCACCCGAGACAGGGCTGATGAAAAACTGTTTTTT
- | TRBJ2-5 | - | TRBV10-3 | CAISKDGRETQYF | TGTGCCATCAGTAAGGACGGTCGGGAGACCCAGTACTTC
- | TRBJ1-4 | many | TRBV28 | CASSSPGSVLGKLFF | TGTGCCAGCAGTTCCCCAGGGTCGGTGTTGGGAAAACTGTTTTTT
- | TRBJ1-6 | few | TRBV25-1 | CATAQTGDLGSPLHF | TGTGCAACAGCGCAGACAGGTGACCTAGGTTCACCCCTCCACTTT
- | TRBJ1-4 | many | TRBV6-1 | CASSEGGVMKGLFF | TGTGCCAGCAGTGAAGGAGGTGTAATGAAAGGGCTGTTTTTT
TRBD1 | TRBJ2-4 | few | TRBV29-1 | CSVEAPPGQGYKYF | TGCAGCGTTGAAGCCCCACCAGGACAGGGCTACAAGTACTTC
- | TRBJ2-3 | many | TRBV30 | CAWGGVRLTDTQYF | TGTGCCTGGGGGGGCGTGCGACTCACAGATACGCAGTATTTT
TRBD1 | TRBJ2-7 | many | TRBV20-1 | CSPRQGDHEQYF | TGCAGTCCCAGACAGGGGGACCACGAGCAGTACTTC
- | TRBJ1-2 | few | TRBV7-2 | CASSLNGGGYTF | TGTGCCAGCAGCCTAAACGGGGGTGGCTACACCTTC
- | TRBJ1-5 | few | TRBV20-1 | CSARDSDRSNQPQHF | TGCAGTGCTAGAGATTCCGACAGGAGCAATCAGCCCCAGCATTTT
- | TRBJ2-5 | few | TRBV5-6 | CASSLLREWETQYF | TGTGCCAGCAGCTTGCTACGGGAGTGGGAGACCCAGTACTTC
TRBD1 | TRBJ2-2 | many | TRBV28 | CASSSLGTVATGELFF | TGTGCCAGCAGTTCCTTAGGGACAGTGGCAACCGGGGAGCTGTTTTTT
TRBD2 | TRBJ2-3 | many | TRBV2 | CASSGVAGGTDTQYF | TGTGCCAGCAGTGGAGTGGCGGGAGGCACAGATACGCAGTATTTT
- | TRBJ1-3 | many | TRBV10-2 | CASGHGNTIYF | TGCGCCAGCGGACACGGGAACACCATATATTTT
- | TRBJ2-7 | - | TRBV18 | CASSPAEAGYEQYF | TGTGCCAGCTCACCTGCCGAGGCGGGCTACGAGCAGTACTTC
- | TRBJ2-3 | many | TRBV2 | CASSGTRADTQYF | TGTGCCAGCAGCGGAACTAGGGCAGATACGCAGTATTTT
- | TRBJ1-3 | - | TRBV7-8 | CASSLLNTIYF | TGTGCCAGCAGCTTATTGAACACCATATATTTT
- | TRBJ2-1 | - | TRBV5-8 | CASSLAAGGVIRYNEQFF | TGTGCCAGCAGCTTGGCTGCTGGGGGCGTGATTCGATACAATGAGCAGTTCTTC
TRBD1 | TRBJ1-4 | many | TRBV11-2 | CASTRGRGQTNEKLFF | TGTGCCAGCACGAGGGGGCGAGGCCAAACTAATGAAAAACTGTTTTTT
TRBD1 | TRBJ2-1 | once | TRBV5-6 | CASSWDRATYNEQFF | TGTGCCAGCAGCTGGGACAGGGCAACCTACAATGAGCAGTTCTTC
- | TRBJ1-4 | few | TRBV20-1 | CSASNKLGGDEKLFF | TGCAGTGCTAGCAATAAATTGGGTGGGGATGAAAAACTGTTTTTT
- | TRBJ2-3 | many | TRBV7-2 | CASSLDASTDTQYF | TGTGCCAGCAGCTTAGACGCCAGCACAGATACGCAGTATTTT
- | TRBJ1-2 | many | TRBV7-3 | CASNDGPSYGYTF | TGTGCCAGCAACGACGGACCTTCCTATGGCTACACCTTC
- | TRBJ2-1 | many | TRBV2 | CASSFDRSRDNEQFF | TGTGCCAGCAGCTTCGACAGGTCACGCGACAATGAGCAGTTCTTC
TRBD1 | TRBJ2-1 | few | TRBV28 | CASSYPRDRGSNEQFF | TGTGCCAGCAGTTACCCCCGGGACAGGGGTAGCAATGAGCAGTTCTTC
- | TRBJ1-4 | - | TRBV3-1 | CASSQRPGEKLFF | TGTGCCAGCAGCCAGCGTCCAGGTGAAAAACTGTTTTTT
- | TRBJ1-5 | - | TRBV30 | CAWTPGQLVDQPQHF | TGTGCCTGGACCCCCGGACAGCTAGTGGATCAGCCCCAGCATTTT
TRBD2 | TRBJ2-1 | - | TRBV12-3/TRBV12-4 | CASSLRTSGCNEQFF | TGTGCCAGCAGTTTAAGGACTAGCGGCTGCAATGAGCAGTTCTTC
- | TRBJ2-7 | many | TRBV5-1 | CASSSGTEGYEQYF | TGCGCCAGCAGCTCCGGGACGGAGGGATACGAGCAGTACTTC
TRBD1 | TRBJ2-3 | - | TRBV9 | CASSGGTGASTDTQYF | TGTGCCAGCAGCGGAGGGACAGGTGCCTCCACAGATACGCAGTATTTT
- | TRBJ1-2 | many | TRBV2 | CASSEAGTGSDYTF | TGTGCCAGCAGTGAAGCGGGTACAGGGAGCGACTACACCTTC